The present T cell receptor beta chain was sequenced within a study of cytomegalovirus exposure and HLA in healthy donors (dated by TCRdb to 2016 to 2017). Study-level background: According to an earlier analysis of several hundred of the donors, 200 million or so T cells yielded 120 million or so unique TCR beta sequences and 276 Gb of sequence data. Across approximately 400 genotyped donors of the cohort, an average of about 200,000 unique TCR beta nucleotide sequences per donor were sequenced, and 15% to 20% of those sequences were non-productive. Every repertoire in the discovery cohort had been generated on one and the same sequencing platform. A separate validation cohort of roughly 130 different subjects was used in addition to the approximately 700-subject first cohort. A later analysis re-examined previously published TCR beta repertoires from more than 600 donors and added high-resolution HLA genotyping to investigate patterns of TCR occurrence. High-throughput TCR immunosequencing, statistical association of individual TCRs with disease status, and machine learning were combined to predict cytomegalovirus infection status. Both class I and class II loci were covered by HLA typing, at four-digit resolution. An early release that covered about 600 HLA-typed donors contained approximately 300 gigabases of sequencing data and 80 million or so unique TCR sequences. Typing coverage differed by locus: A, B, C, DRB1 and DQB1 were typed in about 620-640 donors, DQA1 in around 500, DPA1 in some 570, and DPB1 in 450 to 480. A few DR-DQ haplotypes were treated as single units for association and clustering because of strong linkage in the cohort. Donor age, sex, ethnicity and CMV serostatus were compiled alongside the repertoire data. The study profiled the T cell repertoires of 550 to 700 subjects by immunosequencing and related them to cytomegalovirus serostatus. Rather than using new phenotypic data, the later analysis identified candidate immune exposures from TCR beta sequences and from how often those sequences occurred across donors. Genome-wide SNP genotypes for about 55% of the roughly 670 donors were used in a later genetic analysis, which treated that subset as a discovery cohort. An earlier analysis of about 600 of the donors used high-throughput TCR beta sequencing to judge whether each TCR beta V gene segment behaved as functional or pseudogenic. Among the roughly 380 genotyped donors, roughly 80% belonged to the genetic ancestry cluster associated with self-reported Caucasian donors. The aim of the study was to test whether cataloging public T cell receptors could identify signatures of past pathogen exposure.

Turning to this clone: Its antigen remains undetermined. No much larger clonotype is one base removed from it; base qualities were not supplied.

Per the germline V gene (reference sequence), LNHNV is the CDR1 and YYDKDF is the CDR2. Trimming leaves V shorter by 6 bases and J shorter by 2 bases, with the junction holding 9 bases beyond the gene matches. From its cysteine to its phenylalanine, the CDR3 spans 16 amino acids. The CDR3 DNA has 48 bases and is translated from base 1. Study-wide findings and limitations: This cohort had only TCR beta chains sequenced, and the lack of alpha or paired-chain data limited which features could be detected. CMV serostatus was the only immune exposure information available for the cohort. The study gave a list of 150 to 200 TCR beta chains associated with cytomegalovirus. A further reported finding was that TCR beta sequences accurately predicted the HLA-A and HLA-B alleles for most subjects in the first cohort. Correlated functional status among segregating V segments might be attributable to linkage disequilibrium, but an unknown experimental factor could not be ruled out. Presence/absence analyses assumed roughly uniform sequencing depth across donors, an assumption that may not hold. A few of the identified cytomegalovirus-associated TCR beta chains were confirmed in vitro to be specific for cytomegalovirus antigens. V-gene and J-gene trimming of TCR beta chains was associated with a missense DCLRE1C variant in a later genetic analysis, and the association was replicated in an independent cohort. In a later analysis, the rate of TCR association differed among HLA loci, with DRB1 alleles having the most associated TCRs and HLA-C alleles having the fewest. A later analysis reported that several top co-occurrence clusters appeared linked to parvovirus B19, influenza, CMV and Epstein-Barr virus. Specific HLA alleles were associated with around 18,000 TCR beta sequences at a false discovery rate of 0.05 in a later analysis. In an earlier analysis of a few hundred of the donors, most TCR beta V segments were observed in productive rearrangements about 90% or about 30% of the time, broadly matching IMGT annotations. Most CMV-associated TCR beta chains appeared to be HLA-restricted in a later analysis, and the HLA associations seemed to be driven largely by CMV exposure. In a later genetic analysis, fewer N-insertions in productive TCRs were reported among donors in an Asian-associated ancestry cluster than the 666-donor mean. Because HLA typing was missing for some donors at each locus, association tests included only the typed subset. The earlier analysis of 587 of the donors excluded approximately 17 rarely observed V segments, including chromosome 9 orphons, because counts were too low. Some IMGT-functional V segments, including TRBV6-2 and TRBV6-3, could not be distinguished by the 87-base-pair reads and were therefore excluded. In a later analysis, HLA-associated TCR beta chains showed more clonal expansion and lower generation probabilities than non-associated chains that were equally common. A cluster of highly shared sequence variants was judged likely to represent a technical artifact of the sequencing pipeline. Assigning TCR associations to individual alleles was difficult when HLA alleles, especially DR and DQ, strongly co-occurred. While some public TCRs were present in many individuals, most TCR sequences turned up only very rarely across donors. The classifier was reported to diagnose cytomegalovirus status with high specificity and sensitivity in both the original and validation cohorts. The authors suggested that the approach could potentially be generalized to other disease states and immunological phenotypes.

In total, 500 to 700 healthy bone marrow donors made up the cohort. All cohort members were sampled while nominally healthy, although unrecorded immune exposures were likely present. The donor tested CMV seronegative and was one of the 352 seronegative cohort members. A peripheral blood sample was collected from each donor, and TCR beta sequencing was performed on peripheral blood mononuclear cells. Genomic DNA extraction from the blood cell samples was performed with the Qiagen DNeasy Blood Extraction Kit. The library was made by the immunoSEQ multiplex PCR assay. The multiplex PCR relied on a mix of 60 forward primers for TCR Vbeta segments and 13 reverse primers for TCR Jbeta segments. The CDR3 region of rearranged TCR beta genes was amplified from genomic DNA by a multiplex PCR assay. Amplified TCR beta libraries were sequenced as 87-base-pair reads on the Illumina HiSeq System. Processing in the source paper ran as follows. A later analysis tallied some 79 million unique TCR beta chains across the 666 repertoires, and about 12 million of those chains were shared by two or more donors. A nearest-neighbor algorithm error-corrected the raw reads and collapsed the reads into unique sequences, merging closely related sequences to remove PCR and sequencing errors. Alignment of CDR3 sequences to IMGT reference sequences was used to assign V, D and J gene segments. For a sequence to be retained, a match of at least six nucleotides was required to both a V gene segment and a J gene segment. A rearrangement counted as productive if the CDR3 had no stop codons and remained in frame with V and J, and every other rearrangement counted as non-productive. CDR3 was defined by IMGT convention, running from the second conserved V-encoded cysteine to the conserved J-encoded phenylalanine. Sequences without an unambiguous match to a single V gene segment were excluded from the earlier analysis of over 500 of the donors. An earlier analysis of approximately 590 of the donors called V segments functional above 56.7% productive rearrangements and segregating when the between-donor standard deviation exceeded 5%. To diagnose cytomegalovirus status from the catalog of TCR beta chain sequences, a statistical classification framework was built. V and J gene assignment, in a later analysis, came from comparing TCR nucleotide sequences with IMGT/GENE-DB human TR gene sequences. A later analysis assigned CDR3 sequences and most-parsimonious VDJ recombination scenarios with the TCRdist pipeline. In a later analysis, each TCR beta chain was defined by its CDR3 amino acid sequence together with its V-gene family, and reads lacking a unique V-gene family were excluded. A later analysis removed 500 to 650 highly shared, low-generation-probability nucleotide sequences to deal with suspected cross-contamination and a sequencing artifact. A later analysis calculated a clonal expansion index for each public chain from normalized within-repertoire ranks of inferred template counts. In a later analysis, generation probabilities were computed using a VDJ recombination model fitted to out-of-frame rearrangements, and the results were checked against IGoR. A later analysis scored TCR-TCR, TCR-HLA and TCR-CMV co-occurrence with hypergeometric tests, applying a repertoire-size bias correction to TCR pairs. In a later analysis, false discovery rates were estimated by permuting HLA or CMV assignments 20 times. In a later analysis, co-occurring TCRs were grouped using DBSCAN, and TCRdist sequence similarity was added for clustering within HLA-allele-positive subsets. Co-occurrence clustering excluded repertoires with fewer than 30,000 or more than 120,000 public chains, plus five with anomalous nucleotide sharing. The immuneACCESS repertoire file appears here via TCRdb, limited to in-frame rearrangements. These files lack a portion of the clones; in checked studies, under half of the deficit traces to unresolved V genes, and the cause of the others is not known. V, J and clone size reflect that table, while D and trimming were determined from the DNA. This sample is represented by about 150,000 clones; about 68% of them were singletons. The ten largest clones represent over 1.3% of the sample.

This sequence uses TRBV15 and TRBJ2-7; the central 11 bases match TRBD2. The sequence was collected from a man aged 18 to 30 in good health and CMV-seronegative. Input material: PBMCs. The CDR3 amino acid sequence is: CATSPGLAESPYEQYF. The DNA is as follows: TGTGCCACCAGTCCGGGACTAGCGGAGAGTCCCTACGAGCAGTACTTC.